The T cell receptor beta chain described here comes from a study of blood T cell repertoires in COVID-19. The wider study: From the United States, Italy and Spain came samples of acute and convalescent COVID-19. Sample material is recorded as cDNA or gDNA derived from T cells, B-cell-depleted T cells, or PBMCs.

As originally analysed: Estimates of nucleated cell counts were drawn from the amplification of reference gene primers. TCRdb's table, derived via immunoSEQ multiplex PCR, lists solely in-frame clones and lacks some. V and J calls and clone size are as listed in that table; D and trimming were resolved from the DNA. The sample has more than 120,000 clones, roughly 89% seen once. The CDR3 consists of 15 residues. Sequenced: peripheral blood. This receptor was taken from a woman aged 50 to 60 with active or convalescent COVID-19. The J gene is TRBJ1-5, the V gene TRBV7-5. TRBV7-5 is annotated as a pseudogene. The CDR3 bases are TGTGCCAGAAGCTTAATCGGGGGGCTTAGTCAGCCCCAGCATTTT. Protein product: CARSLIGGLSQPQHF.